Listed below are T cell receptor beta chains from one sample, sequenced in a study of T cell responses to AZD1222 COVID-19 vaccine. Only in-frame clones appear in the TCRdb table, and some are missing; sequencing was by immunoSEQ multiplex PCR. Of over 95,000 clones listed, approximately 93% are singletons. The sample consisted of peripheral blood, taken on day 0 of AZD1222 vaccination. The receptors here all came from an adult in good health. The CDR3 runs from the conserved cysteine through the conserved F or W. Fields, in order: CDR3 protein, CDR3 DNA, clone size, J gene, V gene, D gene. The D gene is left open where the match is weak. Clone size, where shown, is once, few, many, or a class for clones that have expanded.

CDR3 protein: CASSLETVTNTEAFF
CDR3 DNA: TGTGCCAGCAGCCTCGAGACAGTTACGAACACTGAAGCTTTCTTT
clone size: -
J gene: TRBJ1-1
V gene: TRBV3-1/TRBV3-2
D gene: -

CDR3 protein: CASSLDRVGDTQYF
CDR3 DNA: TGTGCCAGCAGCTTGGACAGGGTGGGGGATACGCAGTATTTT
clone size: once
J gene: TRBJ2-3
V gene: TRBV5-4
D gene: -

CDR3 protein: CSVVSGGADTQYF
CDR3 DNA: TGCAGCGTCGTTAGCGGGGGTGCAGATACGCAGTATTTT
clone size: few
J gene: TRBJ2-3
V gene: TRBV29-1
D gene: TRBD2

CDR3 protein: CASSLGEKSTDTQYF
CDR3 DNA: TGTGCCAGCAGCTTAGGGGAGAAAAGCACAGATACGCAGTATTTT
clone size: -
J gene: TRBJ2-3
V gene: TRBV11-3
D gene: -

CDR3 protein: CASSSDYTDTQYF
CDR3 DNA: TGTGCCAGCAGTTCCGACTACACAGATACGCAGTATTTT
clone size: -
J gene: TRBJ2-3
V gene: TRBV27
D gene: -

CDR3 protein: CSVRPPGAATQYF
CDR3 DNA: TGCAGCGTTCGCCCACCCGGCGCTGCGACCCAGTACTTC
clone size: -
J gene: TRBJ2-5
V gene: TRBV29-1
D gene: -

CDR3 protein: CASSLASGGAGSSYEQYF
CDR3 DNA: TGTGCCAGCAGCTTAGCTAGCGGGGGGGCCGGCAGTAGCTACGAGCAGTACTTC
clone size: -
J gene: TRBJ2-7
V gene: TRBV7-6
D gene: TRBD2

CDR3 protein: CASSHRGEQYF
CDR3 DNA: TGCGCCAGCAGCCACAGGGGCGAGCAGTACTTC
clone size: -
J gene: TRBJ2-7
V gene: TRBV4-3
D gene: -

CDR3 protein: CATSADFGTEPYNEQFF
CDR3 DNA: TGTGCCACCAGTGCAGATTTCGGGACAGAACCATACAATGAGCAGTTCTTC
clone size: -
J gene: TRBJ2-1
V gene: TRBV24-1
D gene: TRBD1

CDR3 protein: CASSVTPRGQGNTGELFF
CDR3 DNA: TGTGCCAGCAGCGTAACCCCCCGGGGACAGGGGAACACCGGGGAGCTGTTTTTT
clone size: -
J gene: TRBJ2-2
V gene: TRBV9
D gene: TRBD1

CDR3 protein: CATSGLQDRYGYTF
CDR3 DNA: TGTGCCACCAGTGGCCTACAGGACCGCTATGGCTACACCTTC
clone size: -
J gene: TRBJ1-2
V gene: TRBV24-1
D gene: -

CDR3 protein: CASSSSFTGANSPLHF
CDR3 DNA: TGTGCCAGCAGCTCGAGCTTTACAGGGGCTAATTCACCCCTCCACTTT
clone size: -
J gene: TRBJ1-6
V gene: TRBV5-8
D gene: TRBD1

CDR3 protein: CASSYGGGAGNEQFF
CDR3 DNA: TGTGCCAGCAGTTACGGCGGGGGGGCCGGGAATGAGCAGTTCTTC
clone size: -
J gene: TRBJ2-1
V gene: TRBV6-2/TRBV6-3
D gene: TRBD2

CDR3 protein: CASSLDLPGGANTGELFF
CDR3 DNA: TGTGCCAGCAGCTTAGATCTTCCTGGCGGCGCGAACACCGGGGAGCTGTTTTTT
clone size: -
J gene: TRBJ2-2
V gene: TRBV11-2
D gene: -

CDR3 protein: CASSYSNRISGNTIYF
CDR3 DNA: TGTGCCAGCAGTTACTCGAACAGGATTTCTGGAAACACCATATATTTT
clone size: -
J gene: TRBJ1-3
V gene: TRBV6-5
D gene: -

CDR3 protein: CASSVGTGGRKGGELFF
CDR3 DNA: TGTGCCAGCAGCGTAGGGACAGGGGGAAGGAAAGGCGGGGAGCTGTTTTTT
clone size: -
J gene: TRBJ2-2
V gene: TRBV5-5
D gene: TRBD1

CDR3 protein: CASSIGGQESEKLFF
CDR3 DNA: TGTGCCAGTAGTATTGGGGGGCAGGAGTCTGAAAAACTGTTTTTT
clone size: -
J gene: TRBJ1-4
V gene: TRBV19
D gene: -

CDR3 protein: CASSLAGTTGGNTIYF
CDR3 DNA: TGTGCCAGCAGCTTAGCAGGCACGACGGGGGGAAACACCATATATTTT
clone size: -
J gene: TRBJ1-3
V gene: TRBV7-6
D gene: -

CDR3 protein: CASSLRALNYGYTF
CDR3 DNA: TGTGCCAGCAGCCTCCGGGCCCTTAACTATGGCTACACCTTC
clone size: few
J gene: TRBJ1-2
V gene: TRBV6-5
D gene: -

CDR3 protein: CASSQPDGNTIYF
CDR3 DNA: TGTGCCAGCAGCCAACCGGACGGAAACACCATATATTTT
clone size: -
J gene: TRBJ1-3
V gene: TRBV5-4
D gene: -